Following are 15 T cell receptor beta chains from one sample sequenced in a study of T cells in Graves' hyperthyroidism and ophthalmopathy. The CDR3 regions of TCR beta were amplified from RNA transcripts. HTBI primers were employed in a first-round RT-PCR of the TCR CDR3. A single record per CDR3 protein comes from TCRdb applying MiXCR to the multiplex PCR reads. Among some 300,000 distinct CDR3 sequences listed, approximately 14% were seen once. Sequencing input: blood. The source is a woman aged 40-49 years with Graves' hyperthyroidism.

DNA for the CDR3: TGTGCCTGGAGTGCTCTGTACGGAACAACCCAGTTCTTC. It yields the protein CAWSALYGTTQFF. The chain is built from TRBV30 and TRBJ2-1; D unclear. The V and J ends lost 1 base and 13 bases respectively, with 17 bases between them. Germline CDR1 and CDR2: GTSNPN and SVGIG (reference sequence). This CDR3 contains 13 residues. The full variable domain, with the rest looked up from reference TRBV30 and TRBJ2-1, is SQTIHQWPATLVQPVGSPLSLECTVEGTSNPNLYWYRQAAGRGLQLLFYSVGIGQISSEVPQNLSASRPQDRQFILSSKKLLLSDSGFYLCAWSALYGTTQFFGPGTRLTVL.

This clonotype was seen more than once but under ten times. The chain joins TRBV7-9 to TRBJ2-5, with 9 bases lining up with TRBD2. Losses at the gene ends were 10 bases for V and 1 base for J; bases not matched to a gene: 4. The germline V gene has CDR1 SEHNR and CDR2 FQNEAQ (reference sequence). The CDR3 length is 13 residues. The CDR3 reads CATAREGQETQYF. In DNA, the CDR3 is TGTGCCACCGCGCGGGAGGGCCAAGAGACCCAGTACTTC. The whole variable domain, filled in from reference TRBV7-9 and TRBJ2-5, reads DTGVSQNPRHKITKRGQNVTFRCDPISEHNRLYWYRQTLGQGPEFLTYFQNEAQLEKSRLLSDRFSAERPKGSFSTLEIQRTEQGDSAMYLCATAREGQETQYFGPGTRLLVL.

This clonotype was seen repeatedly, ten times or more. CDR3 DNA: TGTGCCAGCAGTCCTCTCGGGGCAGGGCAAGTAATCGAGCAGTACTTC. Amino acids: CASSPLGAGQVIEQYF. The V and J genes are TRBV27 and TRBJ2-7; TRBD1 or TRBD2 may be the D gene (5 bases each). Per germline, CDR1 MNHEY and CDR2 SMNVEV (reference sequence). V was cut by 5 bases and J by 6 bases, with 23 bases left in between. CDR3 length: 16 residues.

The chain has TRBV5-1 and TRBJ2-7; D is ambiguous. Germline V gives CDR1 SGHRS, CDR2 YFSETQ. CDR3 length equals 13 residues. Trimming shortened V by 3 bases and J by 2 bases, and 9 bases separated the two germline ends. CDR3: CASSSTNTYEQYF. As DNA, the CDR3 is TGCGCCAGCAGCTCGACGAATACCTACGAGCAGTACTTC.

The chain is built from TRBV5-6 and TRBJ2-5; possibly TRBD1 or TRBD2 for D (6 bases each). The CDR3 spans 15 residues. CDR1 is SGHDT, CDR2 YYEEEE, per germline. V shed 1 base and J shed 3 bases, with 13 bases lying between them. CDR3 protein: CASSLLGGGEETQYF. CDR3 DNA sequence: TGTGCCAGCAGCTTGTTGGGGGGCGGGGAAGAGACCCAGTACTTC. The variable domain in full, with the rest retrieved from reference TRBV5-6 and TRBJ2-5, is DAGVTQSPTHLIKTRGQQVTLRCSPKSGHDTVSWYQQALGQGPQFIFQYYEEEERQRGNFPDRFSGHQFPNYSSELNVNALLLGDSALYLCASSLLGGGEETQYFGPGTRLLVL.

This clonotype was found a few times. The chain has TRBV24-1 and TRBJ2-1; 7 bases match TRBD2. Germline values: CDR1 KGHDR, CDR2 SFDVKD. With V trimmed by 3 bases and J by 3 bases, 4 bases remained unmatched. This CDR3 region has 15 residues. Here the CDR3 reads CATSDGGGVYNEQFF. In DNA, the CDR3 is TGTGCCACCAGTGATGGGGGGGGAGTCTACAATGAGCAGTTCTTC.

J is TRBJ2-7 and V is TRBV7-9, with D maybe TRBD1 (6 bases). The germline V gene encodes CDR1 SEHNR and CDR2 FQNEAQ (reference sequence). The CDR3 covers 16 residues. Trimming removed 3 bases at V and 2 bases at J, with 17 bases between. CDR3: CASSFRVEGDTYEQYF. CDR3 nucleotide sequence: TGTGCCAGCAGCTTTAGAGTGGAAGGGGACACCTACGAGCAGTACTTC.

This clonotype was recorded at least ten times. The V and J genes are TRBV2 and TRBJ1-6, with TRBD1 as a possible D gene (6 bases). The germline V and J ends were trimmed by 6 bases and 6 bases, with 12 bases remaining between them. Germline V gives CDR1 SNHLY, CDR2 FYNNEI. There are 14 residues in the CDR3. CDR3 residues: CASRARGGNSPLHF. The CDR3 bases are TGTGCCAGCAGGGCCAGAGGGGGTAATTCACCCCTCCACTTT. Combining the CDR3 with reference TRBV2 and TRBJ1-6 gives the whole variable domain EPEVTQTPSHQVTQMGQEVILRCVPISNHLYFYWYRQILGQKVEFLVSFYNNEISEKSEIFDDQFSVERPDGSNFTLKIRSTKLEDSAMYFCASRARGGNSPLHFGNGTRLTVT.

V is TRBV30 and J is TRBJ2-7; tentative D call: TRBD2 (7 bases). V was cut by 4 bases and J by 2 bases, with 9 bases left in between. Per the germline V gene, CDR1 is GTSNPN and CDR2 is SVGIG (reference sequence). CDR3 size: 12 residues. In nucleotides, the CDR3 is TGTGCCTGGACGGGGGGCCCCTACGAGCAGTACTTC. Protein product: CAWTGGPYEQYF.

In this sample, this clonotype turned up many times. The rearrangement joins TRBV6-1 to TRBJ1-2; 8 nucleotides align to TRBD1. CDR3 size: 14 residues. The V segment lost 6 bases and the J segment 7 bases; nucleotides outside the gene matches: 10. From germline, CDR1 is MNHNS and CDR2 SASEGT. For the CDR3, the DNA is TGTGCCAGCAGCCAGGGGGCGCCGGACTGTGGCTACACCTTC. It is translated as CASSQGAPDCGYTF.

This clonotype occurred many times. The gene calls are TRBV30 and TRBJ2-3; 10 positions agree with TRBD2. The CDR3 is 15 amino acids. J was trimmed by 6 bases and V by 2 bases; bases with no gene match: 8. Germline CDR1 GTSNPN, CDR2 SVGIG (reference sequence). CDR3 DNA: TGTGCCTGGAGTCGCCTAGCGGGAGACGTGGATACGCAGTATTTT. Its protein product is CAWSRLAGDVDTQYF.

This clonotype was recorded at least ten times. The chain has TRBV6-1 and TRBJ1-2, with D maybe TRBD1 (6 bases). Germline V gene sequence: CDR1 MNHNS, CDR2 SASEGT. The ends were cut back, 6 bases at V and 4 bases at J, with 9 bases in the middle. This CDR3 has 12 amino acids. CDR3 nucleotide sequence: TGTGCCAGCAGCGGACAGTTCTATGGCTACACCTTC. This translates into CASSGQFYGYTF.

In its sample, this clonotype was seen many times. CDR3 in amino acids: CASSYSQGTGPQHF. CDR3 nucleotides: TGTGCCAGCAGTTATAGTCAGGGGACTGGGCCCCAGCATTTT. The chain is built from TRBV6-1 and TRBJ1-5, with D possibly TRBD1 on 6 matching bases. The germline gives CDR1 MNHNS, CDR2 SASEGT. V lost 5 bases and J lost 9, with 17 bases in between. The CDR3 has 14 residues.

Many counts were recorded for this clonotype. The CDR3 DNA reads TGCGCCAGCAGCTTCGAGATTTTCTACGAGCAGTACTTC. Protein product: CASSFEIFYEQYF. This chain connects TRBV5-1 to TRBJ2-7; D is unresolved. CDR3 length equals 13 residues. CDR1 and CDR2 from the germline V gene are SGHRS and YFSETQ. Trimming left V 2 bases short and J 3 bases short, with 9 bases between.

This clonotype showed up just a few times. CDR3 nucleotide sequence: TGTGCCAGTACCCCCGGATGGGGCGTCATGAACACTGAAGCTTTCTTT. Translating gives CASTPGWGVMNTEAFF. The J gene is TRBJ1-1, the V gene TRBV19, with a tentative D call TRBD1 (5 bases). V was pared by 7 bases and J by 0 bases, with 18 bases between. The CDR3 is made up of 16 amino acids. Germline V CDR1 and CDR2: LNHDA, SQIVND (reference sequence).